Here is one T cell receptor (beta chain) with its context. Its matching antigen is unknown. These data originate in a study of cytomegalovirus exposure and HLA in healthy donors. Turning to the study itself: Unique TCRs numbering some 77 million, obtained from HLA-typed donors, made up an early data release.

The PCR employed 60 Vbeta primers together with 13 Jbeta primers. The assay was immunoSEQ multiplex PCR, and TCRdb's table has in-frame clones only and misses some. This sample lists under 60,000 clones; its ten largest clones have 12%. Healthy bone marrow donors made up the cohort. Findings and caveats of the study: Sequences of the TCR beta chain were said to predict the HLA-A and HLA-B alleles of most subjects accurately. There were reportedly fewer N-insertions in an Asian-associated ancestry cluster than the roughly 670-donor mean, in a later analysis.

Germline V gene sequence: CDR1 MGHRA, CDR2 YSYEKL. Between the trimmed V and J ends, which lost 0 bases and 5 bases, there was a span of 13 bases. The CDR3 has 15 amino acids. The source is a woman younger than 45 in good health and CMV-seropositive. The sample consisted of PBMCs. The V gene is TRBV4-1, the J gene TRBJ2-5; D is perhaps TRBD1 (6 bases). CDR3: CASSQEGRGVETQYF. Written as DNA, the CDR3 is TGCGCCAGCAGCCAAGAGGGCAGGGGAGTGGAGACCCAGTACTTC.